The clone carrying this T cell receptor (beta chain) was seen repeatedly, ten times or more. Its specificity is unknown. This sample is part of a study of glioma-infiltrating T cells. Study-level information: Dexamethasone exposure before glioma surgery was limited to six or fewer days. Whole-study results and caveats: Tissue-blood divergence was below expectation in non-neoplastic patients, above in gliomas. Signature shared blood CDR3 motifs were enriched in low-divergence and depleted in high-divergence patients.

The iRepertoire nested amplicon-rescue multiplex PCR amplified TCR alpha and beta CDR3s from RNA. TCRdb re-called the multiplex PCR reads with MiXCR, one entry per CDR3 protein. This table holds 300,000 to 450,000 distinct CDR3 sequences, less than 50% found once. This CDR3 has 16 residues. With 4 bases clipped from V and 4 bases from J, the junction kept 9 bases outside the gene matches. Germline V gene lookup returns CDR1 MNHEY and CDR2 SVGEGT. The origin of this receptor is a human donor with low-grade glioma or glioblastoma, undergoing nonglioma brain surgery, or in good health (not recorded which). The source material was glioma tissue, nonneoplastic brain tissue, or PBMCs (not recorded which). V gene TRBV6-2 or TRBV6-3 combines with J gene TRBJ2-7; 11 bases line up with TRBD1. The CDR3 bases are TGTGCCAGCAGTTTCACACGGACAGGGGGCGGATACGAGCAGTACTTC. Its translation is CASSFTRTGGGYEQYF.